This T cell receptor (beta chain) originates from a study of cytomegalovirus exposure and HLA in healthy donors. Overall study findings and caveats: Beyond CMV serostatus, there was no information to go on about immune exposure. Cytomegalovirus association was listed for around 180 TCR beta chains.

In the case of this clone: Its antigen is unknown.

Vbeta (60) and Jbeta (13) primers were used in the PCR. Profiled with immunoSEQ multiplex PCR; TCRdb holds only in-frame clones, not every one. The sample includes around 100,000 clones, about 72% of them seen just once. The V gene's germline CDR1 is LNHDA and CDR2 SQIVND (reference sequence). This CDR3 is 14 amino acids long. Trimming cost V 4 bases and J 7 bases, with 17 bases left between them. The source is an older woman in good health and CMV-seropositive. Sequenced: PBMCs. The chain has TRBV19 and TRBJ2-7; D is perhaps TRBD1 (5 bases). The CDR3 spells CASSTRDPSEEQYF. In DNA form, the CDR3 reads TGTGCCAGTAGTACCAGGGATCCTTCGGAGGAGCAGTACTTC.